These T cell receptor beta chains were read from a single sample in a study of human T cells and chemical hapten exposure. Via MiXCR, TCRdb re-called the RACE reads, giving one row per CDR3 protein. This sample has 360,000 or so distinct CDR3 sequences; about 6% occur once, and the top ten carry around 5.8%. Sequenced material: whole blood, taken in connection with sensitization to the hapten diphenylcyclopropenone (DPC). The receptors shown here come from a woman aged 18 to 35 with alopecia areata. Some clones in this sample may be carry-over from other donors' samples. Each CDR3 is given with its conserved first and last residue. The D gene is left open where the match is weak. Clone size, where shown, is once, few, many, or a class for clones that have expanded.

d_gene	abundance	v_gene	j_gene	CDR3aa	CDR3nt
.	.	TRBV7-2	TRBJ2-5	CASSLQGSATQYF	TGTGCCAGCAGCTTGCAGGGTTCGGCGACCCAGTACTTC
.	many	TRBV27	TRBJ1-1	CASISRYHWGDTEAFF	TGTGCCAGCATTTCGCGGTATCATTGGGGTGACACTGAAGCTTTCTTT
.	many	TRBV20-1	TRBJ2-3	CSAKHSFGGPHSTDTQYF	TGCAGTGCTAAGCATAGTTTCGGGGGTCCACACAGCACAGATACGCAGTATTTT
.	.	TRBV9	TRBJ2-3	CASSVFSSTDTQYF	TGTGCCAGCAGCGTATTTTCTAGCACAGATACGCAGTATTTT
.	many	TRBV12-3/TRBV12-4	TRBJ2-3	CASSLSGAGRNTQYF	TGTGCCAGCAGTTTGTCGGGGGCGGGGAGGAATACGCAGTATTTT
TRBD1	many	TRBV4-2	TRBJ1-6	CASSPGTGQGSPLHF	TGTGCCAGCAGCCCAGGGACAGGGCAGGGATCACCCCTCCACTTT
TRBD1	.	TRBV2	TRBJ1-6	CASSGGTAYSPLHF	TGTGCCAGCAGTGGGGGGACAGCTTATTCACCCCTCCACTTT
.	few	TRBV6-6	TRBJ2-7	CASSYGRGASEQYF	TGTGCCAGCAGTTACGGGCGGGGTGCAAGCGAGCAGTACTTC
.	many	TRBV4-3	TRBJ1-1	CASSQERQGGTEAFF	TGCGCCAGCAGCCAAGAAAGGCAGGGAGGCACTGAAGCTTTCTTT
.	many	TRBV5-1	TRBJ2-3	CASSSRGSADTQYF	TGCGCCAGCAGCTCCCGGGGGTCGGCAGATACGCAGTATTTT
.	.	TRBV28	TRBJ1-2	CASSFPTGSKGGYTF	TGTGCCAGCAGTTTCCCTACCGGGTCCAAAGGTGGCTACACCTTC
.	.	TRBV10-3	TRBJ1-5	CAISEAYRNSNQPQHF	TGTGCCATCAGTGAGGCCTACAGGAATAGCAATCAGCCCCAGCATTTT
.	.	TRBV21-1	TRBJ2-5	CASINWEWWETQYF	TGTGCCAGCATAAACTGGGAGTGGTGGGAGACCCAGTACTTC
.	few	TRBV29-1	TRBJ2-4	CSVTNGNIQYF	TGCAGCGTGACCAATGGTAACATTCAGTACTTC
.	many	TRBV5-1	TRBJ2-1	CASSLLVYNEQFF	TGCGCCAGCAGCTTGTTAGTTTACAATGAGCAGTTCTTC
TRBD1	many	TRBV7-8	TRBJ1-3	CASSFGTGDPSGNTIYF	TGTGCCAGCAGCTTCGGGACAGGGGACCCCTCTGGAAACACCATATATTTT
.	.	TRBV5-1	TRBJ2-2	CASSIQRGNGELFF	TGCGCCAGCAGCATCCAACGGGGTAACGGGGAGCTGTTTTTT
.	.	TRBV6-2/TRBV6-3	TRBJ2-3	CASSPGFYTDTQYF	TGTGCCAGCAGTCCCGGATTCTACACAGATACGCAGTATTTT
.	many	TRBV7-9	TRBJ1-1	CASNLNTEAFF	TGTGCCAGCAACCTGAACACTGAAGCTTTCTTT
.	.	TRBV4-1	TRBJ2-3	CASSQVRGAGTDTQYF	TGCGCCAGCAGCCAAGTCAGGGGCGCCGGCACAGATACGCAGTATTTT
.	.	TRBV29-1	TRBJ1-2	CSVETLKFSGGGYTF	TGCAGCGTTGAGACTCTTAAGTTTTCAGGAGGCGGCTACACCTTC
TRBD1	few	TRBV11-2	TRBJ1-2	CASSIDRADYGYTF	TGTGCCAGCAGCATAGACAGGGCCGACTATGGCTACACCTTC
.	many	TRBV28	TRBJ1-2	CASSFGQGPYYGYTF	TGTGCCAGCAGTTTCGGGCAGGGCCCATACTATGGCTACACCTTC
TRBD1	many	TRBV5-6	TRBJ1-2	CASSPTGENYGYTF	TGTGCCAGCAGCCCGACAGGGGAGAACTATGGCTACACCTTC
.	.	TRBV7-8	TRBJ2-5	CASSLFSAGTKETQYF	TGTGCCAGCAGCTTATTCTCCGCGGGGACCAAAGAGACCCAGTACTTC
.	.	TRBV18	TRBJ1-2	CASSPPLVEDYTF	TGTGCCAGCTCACCACCGTTGGTTGAGGACTACACCTTC
.	few	TRBV6-5	TRBJ2-1	CASSSLGGVNEQFF	TGTGCCAGCAGTTCCTTAGGGGGGGTCAATGAGCAGTTCTTC
.	few	TRBV9	TRBJ1-6	CASSVDPGYNSPLHF	TGTGCCAGCAGCGTAGACCCAGGCTATAATTCACCCCTCCACTTT
TRBD2	many	TRBV20-1	TRBJ2-7	CSARGRGSSYEQYF	TGCAGTGCTAGAGGGCGGGGGAGCTCCTACGAGCAGTACTTC
TRBD1	.	TRBV10-3	TRBJ2-1	CAISEHPGQGDEQFF	TGTGCCATCAGTGAGCATCCGGGACAGGGCGATGAGCAGTTCTTC
TRBD1	few	TRBV5-1	TRBJ1-4	CASGPGTGNEKLFF	TGCGCCAGCGGGCCCGGGACAGGGAATGAAAAACTGTTTTTT
.	many	TRBV6-6	TRBJ2-1	CASSSKNYNEQFF	TGTGCCAGCAGTTCTAAGAACTACAATGAGCAGTTCTTC
.	few	TRBV5-5	TRBJ1-4	CASSLGVTNEKLFF	TGTGCCAGCAGCTTGGGAGTTACTAATGAAAAACTGTTTTTT
TRBD1	once	TRBV12-3/TRBV12-4	TRBJ2-1	CASSARDRSYNEQFF	TGTGCCAGCAGTGCCCGGGACAGGAGCTACAATGAGCAGTTCTTC
TRBD1	few	TRBV15	TRBJ2-3	CATSRDPGGSDTQYF	TGTGCCACCAGCAGAGACCCAGGGGGCAGTGATACGCAGTATTTT
.	few	TRBV6-5	TRBJ2-6	CASSRQTSGANVLTF	TGTGCCAGCAGTCGCCAGACCTCTGGGGCCAACGTCCTGACTTTC
.	.	TRBV5-1	TRBJ2-3	CASSEGSGTDTQYF	TGCGCCAGCAGCGAGGGGAGTGGCACAGATACGCAGTATTTT
TRBD1	.	TRBV7-2	TRBJ1-2	CASSPSSGQGNYGYTF	TGTGCCAGCAGCCCGAGTAGCGGACAGGGGAACTATGGCTACACCTTC
TRBD2	few	TRBV7-7	TRBJ2-1	CASGPLAGPSNNEQFF	TGTGCTAGCGGGCCTTTGGCAGGCCCCTCCAACAATGAGCAGTTCTTC
.	few	TRBV6-5	TRBJ2-4	CASSGGDSMAKNIQYF	TGTGCCAGCAGTGGGGGGGACAGTATGGCCAAAAACATTCAGTACTTC